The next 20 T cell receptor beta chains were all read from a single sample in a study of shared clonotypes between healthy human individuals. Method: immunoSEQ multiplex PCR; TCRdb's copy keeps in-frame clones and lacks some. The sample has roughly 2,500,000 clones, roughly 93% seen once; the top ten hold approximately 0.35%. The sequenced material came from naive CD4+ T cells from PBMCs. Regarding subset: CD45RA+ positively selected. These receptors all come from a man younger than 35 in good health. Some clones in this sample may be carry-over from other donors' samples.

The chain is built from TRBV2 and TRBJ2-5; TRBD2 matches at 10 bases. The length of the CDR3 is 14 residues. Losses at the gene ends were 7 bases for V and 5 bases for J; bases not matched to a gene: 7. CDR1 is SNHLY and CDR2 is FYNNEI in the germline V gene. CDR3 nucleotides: TGTGCCAGCAAGGCTAGCGGGAGTTGGGAGACCCAGTACTTC. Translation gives CASKASGSWETQYF.

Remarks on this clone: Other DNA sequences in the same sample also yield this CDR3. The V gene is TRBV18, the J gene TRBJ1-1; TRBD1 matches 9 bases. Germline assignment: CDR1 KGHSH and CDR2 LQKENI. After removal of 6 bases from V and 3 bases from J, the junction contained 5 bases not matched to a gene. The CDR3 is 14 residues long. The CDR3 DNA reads TGTGCCAGCTCCCCTGACAGGGGGTACACTGAAGCTTTCTTT. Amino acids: CASSPDRGYTEAFF.

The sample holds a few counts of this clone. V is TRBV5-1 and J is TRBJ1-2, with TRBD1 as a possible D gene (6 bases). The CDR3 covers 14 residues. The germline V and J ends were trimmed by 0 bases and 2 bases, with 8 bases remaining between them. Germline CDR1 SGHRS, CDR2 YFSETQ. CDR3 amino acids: CASSLDRENYGYTF. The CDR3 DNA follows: TGCGCCAGCAGCTTGGACAGGGAAAACTATGGCTACACCTTC.

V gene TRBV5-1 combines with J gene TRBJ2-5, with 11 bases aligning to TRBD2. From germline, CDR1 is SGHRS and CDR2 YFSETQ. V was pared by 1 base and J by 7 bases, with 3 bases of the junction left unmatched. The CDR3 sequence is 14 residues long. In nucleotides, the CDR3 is TGCGCCAGCAGCTTGACTAGCGGGAGTCCGACCCAGTACTTC. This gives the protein CASSLTSGSPTQYF. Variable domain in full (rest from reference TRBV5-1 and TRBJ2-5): KAGVTQTPRYLIKTRGQQVTLSCSPISGHRSVSWYQQTPGQGLQFLFEYFSETQRNKGNFPGRFSGRQFSNSRSEMNVSTLELGDSALYLCASSLTSGSPTQYFGPGTRLLVL.

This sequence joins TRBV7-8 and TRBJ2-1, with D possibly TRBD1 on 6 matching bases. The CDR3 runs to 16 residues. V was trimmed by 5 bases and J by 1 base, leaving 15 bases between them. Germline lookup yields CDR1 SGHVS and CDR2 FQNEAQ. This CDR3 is CASSRPDRPSYNEQFF. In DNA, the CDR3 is TGTGCCAGCAGCAGGCCCGACAGGCCTTCCTACAATGAGCAGTTCTTC.

CDR3 nucleotides: TGTGCCAGCAGCCCAATGCGGGGGCCTTATGGCTACACCTTC. It specifies CASSPMRGPYGYTF. The V call is TRBV9, the J call TRBJ1-2, with D maybe TRBD1 (6 bases). The CDR3 is 14 amino acids. Germline V CDR1 and CDR2: SGDLS, YYNGEE. Trimming cost V 4 bases and J 5 bases, with 15 bases left between them.

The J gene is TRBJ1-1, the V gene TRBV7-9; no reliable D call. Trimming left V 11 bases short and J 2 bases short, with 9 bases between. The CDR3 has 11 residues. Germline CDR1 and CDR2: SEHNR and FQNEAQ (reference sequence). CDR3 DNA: TGTGCCGGGGAGGTCAACACTGAAGCTTTCTTT. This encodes CAGEVNTEAFF.

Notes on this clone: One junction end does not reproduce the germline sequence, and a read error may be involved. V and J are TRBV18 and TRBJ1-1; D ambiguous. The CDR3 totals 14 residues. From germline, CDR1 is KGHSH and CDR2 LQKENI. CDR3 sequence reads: CASSMSSPNAEAFF. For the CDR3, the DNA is TGTGCCAGCTCAATGTCCTCCCCGAACGCTGAAGCTTTCTTT.

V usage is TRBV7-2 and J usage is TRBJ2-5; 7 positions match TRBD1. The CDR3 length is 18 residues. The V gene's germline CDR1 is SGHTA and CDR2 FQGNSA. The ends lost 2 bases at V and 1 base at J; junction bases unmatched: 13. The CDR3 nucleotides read TGTGCCAGCAGCTTAACCGGGATTACCGGGACAGCCCAAGAGACCCAGTACTTC. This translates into CASSLTGITGTAQETQYF.

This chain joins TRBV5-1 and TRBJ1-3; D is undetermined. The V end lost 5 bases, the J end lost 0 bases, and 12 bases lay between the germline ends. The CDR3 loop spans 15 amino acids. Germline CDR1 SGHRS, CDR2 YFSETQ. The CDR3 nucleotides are TGCGCCAGCAGTTATGACGGGAGCTCTGGAAACACCATATATTTT. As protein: CASSYDGSSGNTIYF.

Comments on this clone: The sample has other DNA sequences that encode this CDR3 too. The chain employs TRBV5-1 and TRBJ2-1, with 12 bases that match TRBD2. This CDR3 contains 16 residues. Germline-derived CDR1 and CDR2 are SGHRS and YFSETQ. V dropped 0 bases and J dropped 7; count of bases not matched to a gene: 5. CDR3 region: CASSLGLAGVYNEQFF. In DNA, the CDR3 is TGCGCCAGCAGCTTGGGACTAGCGGGAGTTTATAATGAGCAGTTCTTC. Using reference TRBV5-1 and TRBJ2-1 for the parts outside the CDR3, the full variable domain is KAGVTQTPRYLIKTRGQQVTLSCSPISGHRSVSWYQQTPGQGLQFLFEYFSETQRNKGNFPGRFSGRQFSNSRSEMNVSTLELGDSALYLCASSLGLAGVYNEQFFGPGTRLTVL.

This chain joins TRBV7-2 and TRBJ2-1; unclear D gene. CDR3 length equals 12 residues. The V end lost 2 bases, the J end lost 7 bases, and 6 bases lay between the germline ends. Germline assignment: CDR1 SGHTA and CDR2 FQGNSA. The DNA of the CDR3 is TGTGCCAGCAGCTTATCCCTAAATGAGCAGTTCTTC. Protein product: CASSLSLNEQFF.

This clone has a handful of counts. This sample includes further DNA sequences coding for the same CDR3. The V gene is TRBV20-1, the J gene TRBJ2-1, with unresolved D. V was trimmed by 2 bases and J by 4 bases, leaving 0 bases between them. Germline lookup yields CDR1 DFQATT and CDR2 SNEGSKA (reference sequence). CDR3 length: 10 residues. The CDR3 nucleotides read TGCAGTGCTAGATACAATGAGCAGTTCTTC. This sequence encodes CSARYNEQFF.

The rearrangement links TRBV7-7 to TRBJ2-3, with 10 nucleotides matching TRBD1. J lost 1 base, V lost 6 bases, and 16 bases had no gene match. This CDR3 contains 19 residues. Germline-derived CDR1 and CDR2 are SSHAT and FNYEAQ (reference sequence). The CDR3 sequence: CASRPDRGGLAGGTDTQYF. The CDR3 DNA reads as TGTGCCAGCAGGCCGGACAGGGGGGGGCTAGCGGGTGGCACAGATACGCAGTATTTT.

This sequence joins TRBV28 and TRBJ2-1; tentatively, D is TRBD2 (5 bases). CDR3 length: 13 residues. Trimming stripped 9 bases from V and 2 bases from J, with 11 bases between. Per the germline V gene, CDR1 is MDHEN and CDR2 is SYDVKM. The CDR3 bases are TGTGCCAGTCTAGGGCGGGCCTACAATGAGCAGTTCTTC. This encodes CASLGRAYNEQFF.

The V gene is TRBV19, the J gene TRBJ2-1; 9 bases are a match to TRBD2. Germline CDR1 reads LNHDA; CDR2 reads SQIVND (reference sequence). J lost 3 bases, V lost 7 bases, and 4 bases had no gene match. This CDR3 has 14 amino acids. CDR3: CASTSSGDYNEQFF. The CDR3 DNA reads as TGTGCCAGTACCTCTAGCGGGGACTACAATGAGCAGTTCTTC.

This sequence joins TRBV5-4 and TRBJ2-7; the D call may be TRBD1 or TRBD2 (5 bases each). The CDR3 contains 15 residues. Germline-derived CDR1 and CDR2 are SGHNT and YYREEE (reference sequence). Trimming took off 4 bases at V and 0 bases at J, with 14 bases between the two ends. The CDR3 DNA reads TGTGCCAGCAGCAACCCCGGGACGCGCTCCTACGAGCAGTACTTC. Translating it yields CASSNPGTRSYEQYF.

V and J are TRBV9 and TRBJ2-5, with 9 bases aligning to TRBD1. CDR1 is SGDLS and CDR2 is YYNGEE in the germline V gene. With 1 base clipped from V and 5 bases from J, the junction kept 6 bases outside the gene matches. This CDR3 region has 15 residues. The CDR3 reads CASSVTGTGFETQYF. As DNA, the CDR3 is TGTGCCAGCAGCGTAACCGGGACAGGGTTCGAGACCCAGTACTTC.

The CDR3 region is CATQGDGRGEQYF. The CDR3 DNA is TGTGCCACCCAGGGAGACGGACGCGGCGAGCAGTACTTC. V usage is TRBV2 and J usage is TRBJ2-7; the D gene could be TRBD1 or TRBD2 (5 bases each). V shed 10 bases and J shed 6 bases, with 19 bases lying between them. The germline CDR1 and CDR2 sequences are SNHLY and FYNNEI. CDR3 length: 13 amino acids.

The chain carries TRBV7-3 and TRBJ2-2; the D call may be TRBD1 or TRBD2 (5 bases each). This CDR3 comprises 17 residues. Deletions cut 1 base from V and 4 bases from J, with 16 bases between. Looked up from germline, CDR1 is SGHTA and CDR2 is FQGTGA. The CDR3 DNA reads TGTGCCAGCAGCTTAAACGGCGGGCAGGGCGCCACCGGGGAGCTGTTTTTT. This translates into CASSLNGGQGATGELFF.